This T cell receptor beta chain was observed in a study of blood T cells in healthy people across ages. About the study: Through template switching, about one barcoded beta molecule was captured per two T cells, as measured in model experiments.

This clonotype was counted at least ten times. The antigen is undetermined. CDR1 and CDR2 from the germline V gene are DFQATT and SNEGSKA (reference sequence). J lost 9 bases, V lost 3 bases, and 6 bases had no gene match. This CDR3 contains 12 residues. Next came a second PCR, run for about 7 to 12 cycles, which used a sample-barcoded 5' primer along with a J-beta primer mix. TCRdb re-called the 5' RACE reads with MiXCR, one entry per CDR3 protein. This sample carries over a million distinct CDR3 sequences, 40% to 45% of them seen once, and the ten largest clones take approximately 17%. Sample donors were healthy Caucasian individuals that came from Russia, aged 6 to 90. General study results and limits: There was no known CMV status for donors, so expanded clonotype changes were possibly confounded. Higher diversity and more naive CD4+ cells were features of long-lived donors, compared to aged donors.

This clonotype originated in an older woman in good health. Sequencing input: blood. The chain has TRBV20-1 and TRBJ2-5, with 8 bases lining up with TRBD2. In DNA form, the CDR3 reads TGCAGTGCTAGGACGACGGGGGGGGCCCAGTACTTC. Its protein is CSARTTGGAQYF.